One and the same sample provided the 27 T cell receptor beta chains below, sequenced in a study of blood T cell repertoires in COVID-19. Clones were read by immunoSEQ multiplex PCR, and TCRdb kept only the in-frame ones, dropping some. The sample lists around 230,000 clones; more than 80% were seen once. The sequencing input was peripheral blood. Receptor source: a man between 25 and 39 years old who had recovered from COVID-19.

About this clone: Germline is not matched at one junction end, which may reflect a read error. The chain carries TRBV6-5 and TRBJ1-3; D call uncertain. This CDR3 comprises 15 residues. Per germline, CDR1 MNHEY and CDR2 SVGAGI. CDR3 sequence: CASSYGGGSANTIYF. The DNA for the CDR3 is TGTGCCAGCAGTTACGGCGGCGGGTCTGCAAACACCATATATTTT.

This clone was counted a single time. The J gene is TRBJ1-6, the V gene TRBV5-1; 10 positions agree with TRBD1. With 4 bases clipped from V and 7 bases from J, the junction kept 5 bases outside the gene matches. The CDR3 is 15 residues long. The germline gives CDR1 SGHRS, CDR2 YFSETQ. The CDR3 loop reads CASSLGTGANSPLHF. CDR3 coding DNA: TGCGCCAGCAGCCTGGGGACAGGGGCAAATTCACCCCTCCACTTT.

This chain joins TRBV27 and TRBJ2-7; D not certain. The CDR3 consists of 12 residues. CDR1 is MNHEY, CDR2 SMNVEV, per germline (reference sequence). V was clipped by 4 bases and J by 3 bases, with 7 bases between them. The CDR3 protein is CASSSTFYEQYF. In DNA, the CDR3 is TGTGCCAGCAGTTCGACATTCTACGAGCAGTACTTC.

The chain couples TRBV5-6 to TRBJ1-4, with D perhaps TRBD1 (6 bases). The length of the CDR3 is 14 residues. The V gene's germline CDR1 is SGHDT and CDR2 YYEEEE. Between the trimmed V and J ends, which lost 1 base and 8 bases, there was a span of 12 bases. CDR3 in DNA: TGTGCCAGCAGCTTGCGGGGGGCAAGGGAAAAACTGTTTTTT. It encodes CASSLRGAREKLFF.

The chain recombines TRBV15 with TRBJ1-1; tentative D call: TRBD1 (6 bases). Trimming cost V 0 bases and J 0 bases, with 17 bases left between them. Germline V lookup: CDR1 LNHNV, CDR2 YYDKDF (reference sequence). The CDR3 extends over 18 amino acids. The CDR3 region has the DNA TGTGCCACCAGCAGAGATAGGTCACAGGGATTTTTGAACACTGAAGCTTTCTTT. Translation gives CATSRDRSQGFLNTEAFF.

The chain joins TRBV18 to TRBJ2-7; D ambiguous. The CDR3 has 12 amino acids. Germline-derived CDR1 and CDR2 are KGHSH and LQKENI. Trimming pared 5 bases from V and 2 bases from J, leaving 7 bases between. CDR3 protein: CASSIPPYEQYF. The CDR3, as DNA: TGTGCCAGCTCAATCCCTCCCTACGAGCAGTACTTC.

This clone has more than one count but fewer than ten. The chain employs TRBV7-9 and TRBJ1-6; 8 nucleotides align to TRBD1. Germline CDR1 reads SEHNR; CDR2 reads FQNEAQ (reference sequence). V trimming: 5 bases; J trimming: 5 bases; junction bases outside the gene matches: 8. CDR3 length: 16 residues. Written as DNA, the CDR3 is TGTGCCAGCAGCGCCCAGAAACAGGGGGATAATTCACCCCTCCACTTT. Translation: CASSAQKQGDNSPLHF. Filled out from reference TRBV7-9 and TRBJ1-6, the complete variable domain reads DTGVSQNPRHKITKRGQNVTFRCDPISEHNRLYWYRQTLGQGPEFLTYFQNEAQLEKSRLLSDRFSAERPKGSFSTLEIQRTEQGDSAMYLCASSAQKQGDNSPLHFGNGTRLTVT.

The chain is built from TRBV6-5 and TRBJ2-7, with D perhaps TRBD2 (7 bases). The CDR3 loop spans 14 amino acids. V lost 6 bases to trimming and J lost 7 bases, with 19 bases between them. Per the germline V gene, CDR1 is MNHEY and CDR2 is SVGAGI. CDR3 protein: CASSGGGGPTEQYF. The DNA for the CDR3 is TGTGCCAGCAGCGGGGGAGGGGGACCGACAGAGCAGTACTTC.

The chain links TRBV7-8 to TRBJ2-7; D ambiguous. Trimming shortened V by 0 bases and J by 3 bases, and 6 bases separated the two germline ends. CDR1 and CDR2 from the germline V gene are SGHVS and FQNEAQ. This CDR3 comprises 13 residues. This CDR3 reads CASSLALFYEQYF. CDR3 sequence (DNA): TGTGCCAGCAGCTTAGCGTTATTCTACGAGCAGTACTTC.

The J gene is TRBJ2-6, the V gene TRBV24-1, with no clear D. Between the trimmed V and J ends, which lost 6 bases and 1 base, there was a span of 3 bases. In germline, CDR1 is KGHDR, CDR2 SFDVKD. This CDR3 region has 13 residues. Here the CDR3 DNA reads TGTGCCACCAGTCTTTCTGGGGCCAACGTCCTGACTTTC. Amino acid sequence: CATSLSGANVLTF.

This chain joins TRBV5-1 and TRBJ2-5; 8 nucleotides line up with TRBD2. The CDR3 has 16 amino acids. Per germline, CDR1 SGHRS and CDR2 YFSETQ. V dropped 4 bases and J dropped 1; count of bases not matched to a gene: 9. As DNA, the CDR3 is TGCGCCAGCAGCCGCGGGGGGCAGGGGTTCCAAGAGACCCAGTACTTC. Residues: CASSRGGQGFQETQYF.

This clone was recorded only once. CDR3 amino acids: CASSQGDSVNYGYTF. CDR3 DNA sequence: TGCGCCAGCAGCCAAGGGGACAGCGTTAACTATGGCTACACCTTC. J is TRBJ1-2 and V is TRBV4-3; 7 bases match TRBD1. Germline values: CDR1 LGHNA, CDR2 YSLEER. V shed 1 base, J shed 1 base, and the junction held 3 bases outside the gene matches. This CDR3 has 15 residues.

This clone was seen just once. The CDR3 sequence: CASSTGDPYNEQFF. In nucleotides, the CDR3 is TGTGCCAGCTCGACAGGGGATCCGTACAATGAGCAGTTCTTC. The chain couples TRBV25-1 to TRBJ2-1; 8 bases align to TRBD1. The V gene end was trimmed by 8 bases and the J gene end by 4 bases; junction bases not matched to a gene: 7. Germline V gene lookup returns CDR1 MGHDK and CDR2 SYGVNS. The CDR3 sequence is 14 residues long.

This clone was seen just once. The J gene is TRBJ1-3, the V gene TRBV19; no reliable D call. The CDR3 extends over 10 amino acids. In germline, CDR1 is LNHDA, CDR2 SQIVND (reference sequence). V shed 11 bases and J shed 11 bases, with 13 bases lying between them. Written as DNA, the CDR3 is TGTGCCCCTTTACTTGAGCCCATATATTTT. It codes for CAPLLEPIYF.

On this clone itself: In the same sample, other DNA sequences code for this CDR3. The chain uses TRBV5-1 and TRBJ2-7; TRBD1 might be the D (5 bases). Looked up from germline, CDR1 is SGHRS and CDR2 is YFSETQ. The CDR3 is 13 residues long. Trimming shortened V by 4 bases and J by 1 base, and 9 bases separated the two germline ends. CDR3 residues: CASSQDISYEQYF. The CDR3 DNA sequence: TGCGCCAGCAGCCAGGACATATCCTACGAGCAGTACTTC. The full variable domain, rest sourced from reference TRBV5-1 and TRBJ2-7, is KAGVTQTPRYLIKTRGQQVTLSCSPISGHRSVSWYQQTPGQGLQFLFEYFSETQRNKGNFPGRFSGRQFSNSRSEMNVSTLELGDSALYLCASSQDISYEQYFGPGTRLTVT.

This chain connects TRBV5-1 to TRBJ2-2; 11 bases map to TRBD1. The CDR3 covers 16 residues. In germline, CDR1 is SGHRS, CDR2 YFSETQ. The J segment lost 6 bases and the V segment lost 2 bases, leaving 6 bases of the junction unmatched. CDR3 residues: CASSLSPGQGAGELFF. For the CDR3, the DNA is TGCGCCAGCAGCTTATCGCCGGGACAGGGGGCCGGGGAGCTGTTTTTT. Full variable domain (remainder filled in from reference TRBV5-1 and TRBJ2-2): KAGVTQTPRYLIKTRGQQVTLSCSPISGHRSVSWYQQTPGQGLQFLFEYFSETQRNKGNFPGRFSGRQFSNSRSEMNVSTLELGDSALYLCASSLSPGQGAGELFFGEGSRLTVL.

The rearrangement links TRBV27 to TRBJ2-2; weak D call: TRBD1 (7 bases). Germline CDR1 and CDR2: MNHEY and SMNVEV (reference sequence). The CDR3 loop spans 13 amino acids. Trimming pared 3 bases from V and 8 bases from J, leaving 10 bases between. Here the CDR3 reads CASSFQGGGELFF. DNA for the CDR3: TGTGCCAGCAGTTTTCAGGGGGGAGGGGAGCTGTTTTTT.

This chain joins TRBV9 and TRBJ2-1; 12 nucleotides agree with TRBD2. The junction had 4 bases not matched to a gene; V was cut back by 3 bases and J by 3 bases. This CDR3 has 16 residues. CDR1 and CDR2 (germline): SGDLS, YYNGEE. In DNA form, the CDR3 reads TGTGCCAGCAGCGCGCTAGCGGGGGGGGACTACAATGAGCAGTTCTTC. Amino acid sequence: CASSALAGGDYNEQFF.

This CDR3 is CASRNPGHSNTEAFF. As DNA, the CDR3 is TGTGCCAGCAGAAATCCGGGACATTCGAACACTGAAGCTTTCTTT. The chain uses TRBV6-5 and TRBJ1-1; possible D gene TRBD1, 6 bases. The CDR3 length is 15 residues. Trimming stripped 6 bases from V and 1 base from J, with 15 bases between. Germline assignment: CDR1 MNHEY and CDR2 SVGAGI.

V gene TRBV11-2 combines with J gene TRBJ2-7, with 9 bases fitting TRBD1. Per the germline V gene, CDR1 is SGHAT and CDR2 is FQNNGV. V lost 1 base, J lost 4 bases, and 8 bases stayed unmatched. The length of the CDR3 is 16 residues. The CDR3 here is CASSLVGTGTWYEQYF. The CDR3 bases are TGTGCCAGCAGCTTAGTCGGGACAGGGACATGGTACGAGCAGTACTTC. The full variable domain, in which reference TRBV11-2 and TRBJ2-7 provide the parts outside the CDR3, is EAGVAQSPRYKIIEKRQSVAFWCNPISGHATLYWYQQILGQGPKLLIQFQNNGVVDDSQLPKDRFSAERLKGVDSTLKIQPAKLEDSAVYLCASSLVGTGTWYEQYFGPGTRLTVT.

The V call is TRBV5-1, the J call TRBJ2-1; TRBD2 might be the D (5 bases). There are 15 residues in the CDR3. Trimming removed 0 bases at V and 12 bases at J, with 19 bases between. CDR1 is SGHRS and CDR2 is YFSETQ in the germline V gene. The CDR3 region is CASSLVPSYNEGQFF. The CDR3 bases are TGCGCCAGCAGCTTGGTACCATCCTACAATGAGGGGCAGTTCTTC.

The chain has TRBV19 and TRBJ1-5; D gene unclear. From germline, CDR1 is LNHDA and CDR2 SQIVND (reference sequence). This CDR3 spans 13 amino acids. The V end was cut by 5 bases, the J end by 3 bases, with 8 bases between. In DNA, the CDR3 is TGTGCCAGTAGTTCCTGGGCCAATCAGCCCCAGCATTTT. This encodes CASSSWANQPQHF.

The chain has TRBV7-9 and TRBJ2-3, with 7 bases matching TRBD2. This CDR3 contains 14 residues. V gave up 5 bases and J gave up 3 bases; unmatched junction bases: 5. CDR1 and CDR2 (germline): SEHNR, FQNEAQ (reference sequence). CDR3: CASSPFGGTDTQYF. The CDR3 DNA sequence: TGTGCCAGCAGCCCCTTCGGGGGGACAGATACGCAGTATTTT. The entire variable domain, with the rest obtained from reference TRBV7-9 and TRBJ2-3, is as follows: DTGVSQNPRHKITKRGQNVTFRCDPISEHNRLYWYRQTLGQGPEFLTYFQNEAQLEKSRLLSDRFSAERPKGSFSTLEIQRTEQGDSAMYLCASSPFGGTDTQYFGPGTRLTVL.

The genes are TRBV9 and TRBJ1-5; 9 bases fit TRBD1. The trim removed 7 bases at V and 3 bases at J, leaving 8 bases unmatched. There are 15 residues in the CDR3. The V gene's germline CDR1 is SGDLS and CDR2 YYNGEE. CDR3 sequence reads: CASLQGAQNNQPQHF. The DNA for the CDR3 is TGTGCCAGCTTACAGGGGGCGCAGAACAATCAGCCCCAGCATTTT.

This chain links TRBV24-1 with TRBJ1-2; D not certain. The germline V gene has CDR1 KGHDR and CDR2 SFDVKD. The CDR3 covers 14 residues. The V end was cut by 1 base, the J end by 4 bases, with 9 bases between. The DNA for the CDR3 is TGTGCCACCAGTGATTTTCACACATCCTATGGCTACACCTTC. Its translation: CATSDFHTSYGYTF.

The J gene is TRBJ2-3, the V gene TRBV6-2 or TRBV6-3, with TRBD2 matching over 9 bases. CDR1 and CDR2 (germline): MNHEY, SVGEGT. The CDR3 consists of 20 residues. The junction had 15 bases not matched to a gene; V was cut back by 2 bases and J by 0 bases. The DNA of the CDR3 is TGTGCCAGCAGTTACCCTGCTAGCGGGGTGTCGGGCCCTAGCACAGATACGCAGTATTTT. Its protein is CASSYPASGVSGPSTDTQYF.

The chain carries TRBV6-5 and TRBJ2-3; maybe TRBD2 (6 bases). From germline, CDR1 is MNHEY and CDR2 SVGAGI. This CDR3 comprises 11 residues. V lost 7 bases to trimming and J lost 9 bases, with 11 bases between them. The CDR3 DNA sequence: TGTGCCAGCATCTTGGAGGGGACGCAGTATTTT. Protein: CASILEGTQYF.